This T cell receptor beta chain stems from a study of blood T cell repertoires in COVID-19. In germline, CDR1 is MDHEN, CDR2 SYDVKM. Trimming at V came to 6 bases and at J to 10 bases, leaving 11 bases not matched to a gene. This CDR3 is built from 14 residues. Generated by immunoSEQ multiplex PCR, the TCRdb table keeps only in-frame clones and is missing some. The sample records roughly 38,000 clones, 84% being singletons. This clone was seen once. The V and J genes are TRBV28 and TRBJ1-1, with 10 bases lining up with TRBD1. This receptor was identified in a man aged 60-69 years with COVID-19, enrolled during active disease. Material for sequencing was peripheral blood. CDR3 sequence (DNA): TGTGCCAGCAGCCGGGGACAGGGGAGGTTCGCAGCTTTCTTT. Protein: CASSRGQGRFAAFF.